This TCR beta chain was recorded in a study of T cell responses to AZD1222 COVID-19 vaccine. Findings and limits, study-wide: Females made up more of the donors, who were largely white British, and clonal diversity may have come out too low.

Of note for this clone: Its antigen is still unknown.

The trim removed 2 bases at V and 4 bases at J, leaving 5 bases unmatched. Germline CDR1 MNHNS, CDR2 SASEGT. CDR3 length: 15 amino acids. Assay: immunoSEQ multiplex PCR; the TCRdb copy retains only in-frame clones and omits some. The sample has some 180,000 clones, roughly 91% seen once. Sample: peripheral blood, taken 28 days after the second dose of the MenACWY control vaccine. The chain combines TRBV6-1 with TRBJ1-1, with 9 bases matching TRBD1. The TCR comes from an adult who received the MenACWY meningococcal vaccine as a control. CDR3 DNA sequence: TGTGCCAGCAGTGAACCCGGACAGGGGAGCACTGAAGCTTTCTTT. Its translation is CASSEPGQGSTEAFF.